The T cell receptor beta chain described here comes from a study of blood T cell repertoires in COVID-19. Under the authors' procedure: Reference gene primer amplification yielded estimated nucleated cell counts. This table comes from immunoSEQ multiplex PCR, and its TCRdb copy is limited to in-frame clones, with some not included. V, J and clone size derive from that table, while D and trimming were established from the DNA sequence. The data show roughly 220,000 clones, around 80% seen once. Germline CDR1 is MDHEN and CDR2 is SYDVKM. There are 18 residues in the CDR3. The junction had 13 bases not matched to a gene; V was cut back by 0 bases and J by 7 bases.

The chain carries TRBV28 and TRBJ2-1; TRBD2 matches 9 bases. The receptor comes from a man under 40 with active or convalescent COVID-19. Specimen: peripheral blood. The CDR3 bases are TGTGCCAGCAGTTTATGGGGGCTAGCGGGAAGAGGGGGTAATGAGCAGTTCTTC. Amino acids: CASSLWGLAGRGGNEQFF.